This TCR beta chain was sequenced in a study of cytotoxic CD8 clonotypes in ibrutinib-treated CLL. At the level of the study: Samples yielded averages of 255,043 productive templates and roughly 91,000 productive rearrangements.

The germline V gene encodes CDR1 SEHNR and CDR2 FQNEAQ (reference sequence). The CDR3 covers 14 residues. V was pared by 3 bases and J by 0 bases, with 9 bases between. In its sample, this clone was seen once. The data were produced by immunoSEQ multiplex PCR, yet TCRdb's version contains in-frame clones alone and is incomplete. The sample lists almost 250,000 clones, less than 75% occurring once. The material sequenced was PBMCs, taken after 24 months of ibrutinib treatment. The chain has TRBV7-9 and TRBJ2-7, with unresolved D. This clonotype originated in a human donor with chronic lymphocytic leukemia. The CDR3 loop is CASSFKRSSYEQYF. The CDR3 DNA reads as TGTGCCAGCAGCTTTAAACGGAGCTCCTACGAGCAGTACTTC.